The text below deals with one T cell receptor beta chain. This CDR3 contains 16 residues. Germline V gene lookup returns CDR1 SGHNT and CDR2 YYREEE (reference sequence). Trimming took off 0 bases at V and 2 bases at J, with 14 bases between the two ends. The sample comes from a study of blood T cell repertoires in COVID-19. Study in general: Spain, Italy and the United States supplied samples that represented acute and convalescent COVID-19.

Allocation to cohorts depended on clinical history reported by the participants. TCRdb's copy holds only in-frame clones and misses some; the assay was immunoSEQ multiplex PCR. The sample has around 320,000 clones, nearly 90% seen once. This rearrangement joins TRBV5-4 to TRBJ1-1; D is possibly TRBD1 (6 bases). The material sequenced was PBMCs or T cells enriched from blood (not recorded which). The TCR sequence derives from a woman aged 18-29 years with acute COVID-19. The CDR3 loop reads CASSLGGKGDNTEAFF. For the CDR3, the DNA is TGTGCCAGCAGCTTGGGGGGGAAGGGGGACAACACTGAAGCTTTCTTT. The full variable domain, rest sourced from reference TRBV5-4 and TRBJ1-1, is ETGVTQSPTHLIKTRGQQVTLRCSSQSGHNTVSWYQQALGQGPQFIFQYYREEENGRGNFPPRFSGLQFPNYSSELNVNALELDDSALYLCASSLGGKGDNTEAFFGQGTRLTVV.